Described below is a single TCR beta chain sequence and its context. The method was immunoSEQ multiplex PCR; TCRdb's version includes in-frame clones alone and lacks a portion of them. The data contain 100,000 to 150,000 clones, around nine tenths of them singletons. The CDR3 covers 13 residues. Germline V gives CDR1 MDHEN, CDR2 SYDVKM. Trimming removed 7 bases from V and 11 bases from J; junction bases left unmatched: 13. The data were obtained in a study of control samples from healthy donors and cancer patients. This sequence was found in a man aged 50-59 years in good health. Sequenced: blood. This chain links TRBV28 with TRBJ1-2, with 7 bases identical to TRBD1. The CDR3 spells CASNTPGQRLYTF. DNA for the CDR3: TGTGCCAGCAACACACCGGGACAGCGTCTTTACACCTTC.